This T cell receptor beta chain was sequenced for a study of shared clonotypes between healthy human individuals. Study-level background: Donors were a couple of women and a few men aged 18 to 49.

Sequencing was at deep level. Data came from immunoSEQ multiplex PCR; TCRdb stores just in-frame clones and leaves some out. The sample lists some 2.1 million clones, approximately 94% occurring once. This CDR3 spans 16 amino acids. CD8 cells regarded as naive lacked CD45RO, were positively chosen for CCR7, and omitted terminally differentiated effector memory CD45RA+ cells. The J gene is TRBJ2-5, the V gene TRBV21-1; the table's D call of TRBD2 was not tested on the DNA. TRBV21-1 is an annotated pseudogene. The receptor comes from a young man in good health. The sequenced sample was naive CD8+ T cells sorted from blood. As DNA, the CDR3 is TGTGCCAGCAGCACAACTGCGGCCGCCTCCCAAGAGACCCAGTACTTC. The encoded protein is CASSTTAAASQETQYF.